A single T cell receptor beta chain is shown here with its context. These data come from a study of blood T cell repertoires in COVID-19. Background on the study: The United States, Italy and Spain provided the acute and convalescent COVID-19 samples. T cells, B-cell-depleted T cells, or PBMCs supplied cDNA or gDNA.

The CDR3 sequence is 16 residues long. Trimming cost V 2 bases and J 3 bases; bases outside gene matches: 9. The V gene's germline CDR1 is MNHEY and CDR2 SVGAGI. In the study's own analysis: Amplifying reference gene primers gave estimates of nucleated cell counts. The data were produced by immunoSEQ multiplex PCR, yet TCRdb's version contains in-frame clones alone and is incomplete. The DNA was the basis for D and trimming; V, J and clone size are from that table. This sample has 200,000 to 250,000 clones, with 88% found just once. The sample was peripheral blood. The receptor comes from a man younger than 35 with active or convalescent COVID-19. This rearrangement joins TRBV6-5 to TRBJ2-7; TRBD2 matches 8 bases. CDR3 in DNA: TGTGCCAGCAGTTACACAGTCAGCGGGAGTTTCTACGAGCAGTACTTC. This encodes CASSYTVSGSFYEQYF.